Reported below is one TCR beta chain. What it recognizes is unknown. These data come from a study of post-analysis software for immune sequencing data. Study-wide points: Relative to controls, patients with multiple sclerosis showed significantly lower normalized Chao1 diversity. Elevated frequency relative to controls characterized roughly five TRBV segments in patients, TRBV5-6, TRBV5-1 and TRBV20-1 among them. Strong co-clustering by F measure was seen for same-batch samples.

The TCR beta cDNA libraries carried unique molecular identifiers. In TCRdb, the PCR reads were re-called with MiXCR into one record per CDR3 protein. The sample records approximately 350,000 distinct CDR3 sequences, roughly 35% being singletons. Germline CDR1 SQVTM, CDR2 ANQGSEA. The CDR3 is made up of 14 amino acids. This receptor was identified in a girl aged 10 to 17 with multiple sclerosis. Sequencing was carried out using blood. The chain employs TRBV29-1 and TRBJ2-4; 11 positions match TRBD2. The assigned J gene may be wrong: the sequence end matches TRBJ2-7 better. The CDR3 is CSVVRTSGFYEQYF. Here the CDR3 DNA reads TGCAGCGTCGTTAGGACTAGCGGGTTCTACGAGCAGTACTTC.